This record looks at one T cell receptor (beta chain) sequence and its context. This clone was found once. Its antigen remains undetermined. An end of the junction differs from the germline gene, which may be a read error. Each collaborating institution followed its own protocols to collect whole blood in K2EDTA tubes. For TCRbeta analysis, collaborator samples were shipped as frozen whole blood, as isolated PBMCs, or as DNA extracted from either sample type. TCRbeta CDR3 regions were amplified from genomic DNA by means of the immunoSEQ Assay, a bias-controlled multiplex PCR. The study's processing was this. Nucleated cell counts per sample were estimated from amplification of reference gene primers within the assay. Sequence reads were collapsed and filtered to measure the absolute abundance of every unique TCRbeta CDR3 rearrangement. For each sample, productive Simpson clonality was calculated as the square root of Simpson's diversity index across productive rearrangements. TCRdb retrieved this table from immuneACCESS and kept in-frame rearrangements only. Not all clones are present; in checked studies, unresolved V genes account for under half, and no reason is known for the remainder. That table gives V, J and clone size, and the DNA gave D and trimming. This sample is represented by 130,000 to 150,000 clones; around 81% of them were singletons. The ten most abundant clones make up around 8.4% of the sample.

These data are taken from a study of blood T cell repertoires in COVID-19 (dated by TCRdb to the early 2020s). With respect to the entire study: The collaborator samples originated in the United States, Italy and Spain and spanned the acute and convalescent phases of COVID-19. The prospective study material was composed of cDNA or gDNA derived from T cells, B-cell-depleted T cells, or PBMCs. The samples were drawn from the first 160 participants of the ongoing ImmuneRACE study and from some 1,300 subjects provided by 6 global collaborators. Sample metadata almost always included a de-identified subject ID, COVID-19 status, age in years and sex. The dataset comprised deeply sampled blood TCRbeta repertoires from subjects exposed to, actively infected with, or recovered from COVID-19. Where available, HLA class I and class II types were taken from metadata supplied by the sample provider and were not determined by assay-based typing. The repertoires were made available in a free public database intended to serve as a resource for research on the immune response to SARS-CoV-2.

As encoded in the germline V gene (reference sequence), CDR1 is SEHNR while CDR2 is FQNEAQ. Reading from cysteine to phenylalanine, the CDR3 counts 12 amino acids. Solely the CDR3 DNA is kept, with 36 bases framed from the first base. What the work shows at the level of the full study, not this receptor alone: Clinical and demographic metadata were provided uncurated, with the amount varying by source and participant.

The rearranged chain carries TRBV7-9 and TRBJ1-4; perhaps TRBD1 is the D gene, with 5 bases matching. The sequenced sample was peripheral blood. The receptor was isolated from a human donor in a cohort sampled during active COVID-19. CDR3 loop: CASSVETGFPSF. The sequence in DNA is TGTGCCAGCAGCGTCGAAACAGGTTTTCCGAGCTTT.